This entry lists 5 T cell receptor beta chains sequenced from one sample in a study of long-term antiretroviral therapy in people with HIV. The immunoSEQ assay was v3.0, run at survey level. Libraries were prepared by immunoSEQ multiplex PCR; TCRdb keeps only in-frame clonotypes and omits some of them. The sample lists 23,000 or so clones; 60% to 85% were seen once. The specimen comprised unsorted PBMCs, sampled 2.1 years after starting antiretroviral therapy. These receptors originate from a man aged 25 to 45 with HIV.

The chain is built from TRBV25-1 and TRBJ2-2; D is possibly TRBD1 (8 bases). Germline values: CDR1 MGHDK, CDR2 SYGVNS. Trimming shortened V by 8 bases and J by 0 bases, and 19 bases separated the two germline ends. The CDR3 is 17 amino acids. In DNA form, the CDR3 reads TGTGCCAGCTTTTCAAACAGGGGGGGACCGAACACCGGGGAGCTGTTTTTT. This gives the protein CASFSNRGGPNTGELFF.

The chain joins TRBV6-4 to TRBJ2-3; 12 nucleotides agree with TRBD2. CDR1 and CDR2 (germline): MRHNA, SNTAGT. CDR3 length: 15 amino acids. The trim removed 2 bases at V and 3 bases at J, leaving 0 bases unmatched. The CDR3 DNA reads as TGTGCCAGCAGTGACGGGACTAGCGGGACAGATACGCAGTATTTT. Its translation is CASSDGTSGTDTQYF.

The gene calls are TRBV29-1 and TRBJ1-2, with D possibly matching TRBD1 (5 bases). V gave up 0 bases and J gave up 10 bases, with 18 bases separating them. The CDR3 totals 14 residues. Per germline, CDR1 SQVTM and CDR2 ANQGSEA. The CDR3 sequence: CSVEDPARALDYTF. The CDR3 DNA is TGCAGCGTTGAAGATCCCGCCAGGGCTCTTGACTACACCTTC. The full variable domain, its missing parts supplied by reference TRBV29-1 and TRBJ1-2, is SAVISQKPSRDICQRGTSLTIQCQVDSQVTMMFWYRQQPGQSLTLIATANQGSEATYESGFVIDKFPISRPNLTFSTLTVSNMSPEDSSIYLCSVEDPARALDYTFGSGTRLTVV.

This chain joins TRBV10-3 and TRBJ2-7, with 10 bases aligning to TRBD2. Germline CDR1 ENHRY, CDR2 SYGVKD. Losses at the gene ends were 0 bases for V and 3 bases for J; bases not matched to a gene: 8. The CDR3 has 17 residues. The CDR3 nucleotides are TGTGCCATCAGTGAGTCCTCCGGGACTAGCGAATTCTACGAGCAGTACTTC. Translating gives CAISESSGTSEFYEQYF.

J is TRBJ2-3 and V is TRBV9, with 11 nucleotides matching TRBD2. The CDR3 extends over 18 amino acids. The V gene end was trimmed by 3 bases and the J gene end by 2 bases; junction bases not matched to a gene: 11. Per germline, CDR1 SGDLS and CDR2 YYNGEE. Here the CDR3 reads CASSEGALAGVFTDTQYF. CDR3 bases: TGTGCCAGCAGCGAGGGGGCACTAGCGGGGGTTTTCACAGATACGCAGTATTTT. The full variable domain, completed using reference TRBV9 and TRBJ2-3, is DSGVTQTPKHLITATGQRVTLRCSPRSGDLSVYWYQQSLDQGLQFLIQYYNGEERAKGNILERFSAQQFPDLHSELNLSSLELGDSALYFCASSEGALAGVFTDTQYFGPGTRLTVL.